This T cell receptor (beta chain) was sequenced in a study of beta chain features in type 1 diabetes. At the level of the study: All samples combined gave 107,917,701 sorted cells for examination. Study-wide results and caveats: Among patients with Type 1 diabetes, TCRB CDR3s were moderately but significantly shorter in every one of the four CD4+ subsets.

Expressed TCRB transcripts were sequenced after all isolated RNA was converted to cDNA. The protocol was immunoSEQ multiplex PCR, while the TCRdb copy is restricted to in-frame clones and leaves out a portion. The table records a few hundred thousand clones, roughly 13% of them present only once. With regard to this clone: Its antigen remains unidentified.

This CDR3 contains 18 residues. Trimming took 5 bases from V and 4 from J, leaving 24 bases between them. CDR1 SEHNR and CDR2 FQNEAQ come from the germline V gene (reference sequence). The receptor's source is a woman aged 18-30 years with type 1 diabetes. The chain joins TRBV7-9 to TRBJ2-1, with TRBD1 as a possible D gene (9 bases). Sequencing was performed on naive CD4+ T cells from blood. The CDR3 reads CASSPGTGRSGGYNEQFF. As DNA, the CDR3 is TGTGCCAGCAGCCCCGGGACAGGGAGAAGCGGGGGTTACAATGAGCAGTTCTTC.